Only a few counts were recorded for the clone carrying this T cell receptor beta chain. Its antigen is not known. The entry originates in a study of blood T cells in healthy people across ages. Peripheral blood from each donor was collected in a volume of about 10 milliliters. Per-sample PBMC isolation yielded at least 7 million cells. Regarding the study as a whole: Whereas aged donors had fewer naive CD4+ cells, long-lived donors had more of them and higher diversity.

Primed by a sample-barcoded 5' primer and a J-beta primer mix, a second PCR proceeded for roughly 6 to 12 cycles. TCRdb re-analysed the 5' RACE reads in MiXCR, keeping a single row per CDR3 protein. The table lists fewer than 2 million distinct CDR3 sequences, approximately 39% of them singletons. The sequenced sample was blood. The sequence derives from a human donor in good health.

DNA of the CDR3: TGTGCCAGCAGTTTATTTCGGGGACAGGCCAATGAGCAGTTCTTC. As protein: CASSLFRGQANEQFF. This chain links TRBV12-3 or TRBV12-4 with TRBJ2-1; 8 bases fit TRBD1. The CDR3 has 15 amino acids. V trimming: 2 bases; J trimming: 6 bases; junction bases outside the gene matches: 6.